This T cell receptor beta chain derives from a study of blood T cell repertoires in COVID-19. About the research overall: Samples of COVID-19 (acute and convalescent) were obtained from the United States, Italy and Spain.

The table came from immunoSEQ multiplex PCR; TCRdb's copy has only in-frame clones and leaves some out. The sample lists 400,000 to 500,000 clones; roughly 84% were seen once. Trimming at V came to 5 bases and at J to 0 bases, leaving 5 bases not matched to a gene. There are 15 residues in the CDR3. The germline gives CDR1 SGHTS, CDR2 YDEGEE. What was sequenced was PBMCs or T cells enriched from blood (not recorded which). V is TRBV5-8 and J is TRBJ2-7, with TRBD2 matching over 10 bases. The receptor comes from a woman aged 18 to 35 who had been exposed to COVID-19. The CDR3 region is CASRRLAGDSYEQYF. The CDR3 nucleotides read TGTGCCAGCAGGCGACTAGCGGGCGACTCCTACGAGCAGTACTTC.